Listed below are T cell receptor beta chains from one sample, sequenced in a study of blood T cell repertoires in COVID-19. Sequencing was performed with immunoSEQ multiplex PCR; in TCRdb, only in-frame clones are kept and a portion is missing. The table lists 200,000 to 250,000 clones, around 80% of them singletons. Material: peripheral blood. The receptors derive from a woman aged 70 to 79 with acute or convalescent COVID-19. Each CDR3 is given with its conserved first and last residue.

TRBJ1-1 TRBV5-8 CASSLYPGTEAFF
TRBJ2-4 TRBV7-9 CASSLAGEGDIQYF
TRBJ2-6 TRBV2 CASSGGLSSGANVLTF
TRBJ2-3 TRBV29-1 CSVSTTADTQYF
TRBJ1-2 TRBV15 CATSRDWREVGYTF
TRBJ2-7 TRBV7-2 CASSTSDRNSYEQYF
TRBJ2-2 TRBV2 CASSYPKHTGELFF
TRBJ2-2 TRBV10-3 CASGYPTRSNTGELFF
TRBJ1-5 TRBV3-1/TRBV3-2 CASSDTQGNQPQHF
TRBJ2-3 TRBV7-2 CASSLVAQASADTQYF
TRBJ2-5 TRBV29-1 CSVFSGEKETQYF
TRBJ2-2 TRBV2 CASSYTEPNTGELFF
TRBJ1-1 TRBV5-1 CASSLDWGGNTEAFF
TRBJ2-5 TRBV7-2 CASSLGVTGGGETQYF
TRBJ2-5 TRBV2 CASSYDPRETQYF
TRBJ1-3 TRBV5-1 CASSLEQGNTIYF
TRBJ1-5 TRBV2 CASRGQGNSNQPQHF
TRBJ2-5 TRBV24-1 CATSDPTSGGLETQYF
TRBJ2-1 TRBV4-3 CASSQLAGSYYNEQFF
TRBJ2-2 TRBV7-3 CASSSLAGTNTGELFF
TRBJ2-5 TRBV24-1 CATSDLRSTQETQYF
TRBJ2-7 TRBV4-3 CASSQQITGGEQYF
TRBJ2-7 TRBV6-5 CASTIGRGGHEQYF
TRBJ1-1 TRBV29-1 CSVEDRDREVRTEAFF
TRBJ1-1 TRBV6-5 CASSYGTGGLSTEAFF
TRBJ2-6 TRBV11-2 CASSLSPSGANVLTF
TRBJ2-3 TRBV7-9 CASRLAGDTQYF
TRBJ1-5 TRBV6-5 CATSGAGNQPQHF
TRBJ1-1 TRBV7-6 CASSSGTAKGQYEAFF
TRBJ2-2 TRBV7-6 CASSLVSGYDGELFF
TRBJ2-7 TRBV4-3 CASSQVGEGTTVSEQYF
TRBJ2-4 TRBV6-1 CASSDSGISKNIQYF
TRBJ1-2 TRBV2 CASSELASGVYGYTF
TRBJ1-2 TRBV2 CASRDKGFANYGYTF
TRBJ1-6 TRBV30 CASHVTGGSYNSPLHF
TRBJ2-5 TRBV6-5 CASRRDLGGGETQYF
TRBJ1-2 TRBV15 CATSRSKDRYGYTF
TRBJ2-1 TRBV2 CASGPLKAGDNEQFF
TRBJ2-3 TRBV30 CAWRDLLAGRDTQYF